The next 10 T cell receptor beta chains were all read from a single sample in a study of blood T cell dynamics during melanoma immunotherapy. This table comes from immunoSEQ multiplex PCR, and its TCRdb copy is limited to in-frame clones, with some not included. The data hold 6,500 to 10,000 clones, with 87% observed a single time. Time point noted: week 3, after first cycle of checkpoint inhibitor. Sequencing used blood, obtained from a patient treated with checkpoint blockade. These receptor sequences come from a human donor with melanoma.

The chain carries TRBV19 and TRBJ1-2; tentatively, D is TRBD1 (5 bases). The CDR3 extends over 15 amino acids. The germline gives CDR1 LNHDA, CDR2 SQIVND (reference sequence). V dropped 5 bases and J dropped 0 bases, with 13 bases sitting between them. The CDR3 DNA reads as TGTGCCAGTAGTGCGAACAGGAAAACTAACTATGGCTACACCTTC. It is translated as CASSANRKTNYGYTF.

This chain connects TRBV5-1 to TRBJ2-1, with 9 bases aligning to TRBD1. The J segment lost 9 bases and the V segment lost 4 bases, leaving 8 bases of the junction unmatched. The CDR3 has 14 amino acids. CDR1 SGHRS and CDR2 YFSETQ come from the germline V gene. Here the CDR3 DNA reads TGCGCCAGCAGCCCAGGACAGGGACAGGGTGAGCAGTTCTTC. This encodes CASSPGQGQGEQFF.

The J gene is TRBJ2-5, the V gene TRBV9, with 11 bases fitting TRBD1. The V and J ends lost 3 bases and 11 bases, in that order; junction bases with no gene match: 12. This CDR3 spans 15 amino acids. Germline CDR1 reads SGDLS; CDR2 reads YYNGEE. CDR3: CASSAGQGATREQYF. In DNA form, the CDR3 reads TGTGCCAGCAGCGCCGGACAGGGGGCGACGCGGGAGCAGTACTTC.

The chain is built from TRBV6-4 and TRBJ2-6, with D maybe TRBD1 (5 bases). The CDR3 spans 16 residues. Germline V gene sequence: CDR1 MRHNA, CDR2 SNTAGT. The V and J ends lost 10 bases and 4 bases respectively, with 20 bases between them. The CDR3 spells CATGTQGLGGANVLTF. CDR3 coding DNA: TGTGCCACCGGAACGCAGGGATTAGGGGGGGCCAACGTCCTGACTTTC.

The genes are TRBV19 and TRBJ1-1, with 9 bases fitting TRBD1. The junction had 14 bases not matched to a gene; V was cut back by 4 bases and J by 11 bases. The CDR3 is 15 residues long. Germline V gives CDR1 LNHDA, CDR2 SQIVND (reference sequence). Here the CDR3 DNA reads TGTGCCAGTAGTAGGACGGGACAGGGCGAAGGTGCGGCTTTCTTT. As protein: CASSRTGQGEGAAFF. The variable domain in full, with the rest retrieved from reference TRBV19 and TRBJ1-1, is DGGITQSPKYLFRKEGQNVTLSCEQNLNHDAMYWYRQDPGQGLRLIYYSQIVNDFQKGDIAEGYSVSREKKESFPLTVTSAQKNPTAFYLCASSRTGQGEGAAFFGQGTRLTVV.

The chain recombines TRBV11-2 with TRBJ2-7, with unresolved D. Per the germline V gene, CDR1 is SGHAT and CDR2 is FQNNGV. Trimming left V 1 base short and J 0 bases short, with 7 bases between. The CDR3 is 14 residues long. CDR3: CASSLAPVSYEQYF. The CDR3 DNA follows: TGTGCCAGCAGCTTAGCCCCAGTCTCCTACGAGCAGTACTTC.

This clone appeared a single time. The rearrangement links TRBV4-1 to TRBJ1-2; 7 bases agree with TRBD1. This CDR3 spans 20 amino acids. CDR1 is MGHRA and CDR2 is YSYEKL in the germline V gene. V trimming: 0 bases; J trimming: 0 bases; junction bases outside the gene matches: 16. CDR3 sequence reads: CASSQDYSGLGTATNYGYTF. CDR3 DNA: TGCGCCAGCAGCCAAGACTACTCTGGGCTGGGGACAGCTACTAACTATGGCTACACCTTC.

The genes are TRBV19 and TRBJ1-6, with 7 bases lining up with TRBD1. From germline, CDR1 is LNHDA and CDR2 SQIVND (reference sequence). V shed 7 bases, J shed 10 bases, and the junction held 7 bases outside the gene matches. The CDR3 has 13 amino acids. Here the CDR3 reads CASTPGQRSPLHF. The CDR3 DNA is TGTGCCAGTACCCCGGGACAGCGGTCACCCCTCCACTTT.

The CDR3 reads CASSVDSGGAYEQYF. In nucleotides, the CDR3 is TGTGCCAGCAGTGTGGATAGCGGGGGGGCCTACGAGCAGTACTTC. The chain recombines TRBV6-4 with TRBJ2-7; 11 bases are shared with TRBD2. This CDR3 region has 15 residues. Trimming cost V 4 bases and J 2 bases; bases outside gene matches: 4. Germline loops: CDR1 MRHNA, CDR2 SNTAGT.

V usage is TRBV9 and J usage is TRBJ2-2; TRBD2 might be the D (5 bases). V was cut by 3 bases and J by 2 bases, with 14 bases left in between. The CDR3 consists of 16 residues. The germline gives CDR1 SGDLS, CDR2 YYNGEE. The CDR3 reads CASSALEGRNTGELFF. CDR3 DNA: TGTGCCAGCAGCGCACTAGAGGGTCGAAACACCGGGGAGCTGTTTTTT.